This T cell receptor beta chain was identified during a study of graft-versus-host responses after intestinal transplantation (dated by TCRdb to the early 2020s). For the wider study: The transplants that recipients received were multivisceral, liver-intestinal, or isolated intestinal. Every recipient was given anti-thymocyte globulin induction, followed by around three years of maintenance tacrolimus and steroids. Bulk TCR-beta CDR3 sequencing was used to track graft-versus-host and host-versus-graft alloreactive T cell clones in the graft, circulation and bone marrow after intestinal transplantation. Of the 20 to 30 intestinal transplant recipients enrolled in the cohort, one of whom was a retransplant, a few patients without pretransplant specimens were excluded. To identify alloreactive clones, pre-transplant mixed lymphocyte reaction products were sequenced and compared with unstimulated pre-transplant donor and recipient T cells. Instead of going to the commercial service, samples from a few later patients were sequenced in-house on an Illumina MiSeq and processed with MiXCR. Donor T cell macrochimerism was defined as a peak of at least 4% donor T cells among recipient peripheral blood mononuclear cells. Overall study results and their limits: GvH clones were detected in recipient bone marrow, and some appeared earlier in ileal mucosa or blood, consistent with an intestinal mucosal origin. High GvH to HvG T cell clonal ratios were observed in the allografts of patients with donor T cell macrochimerism. Peak levels of circulating GvH clones were associated with declines in HvG clones early after transplant. The conclusions were limited by the relatively low number and heterogeneity of the intestinal transplant patients.

The CDR3 starts with the cysteine, ends with the phenylalanine, and has 15 residues. CDR3 DNA is the only sequence kept; it has 45 bases, read in frame from the first base. The CDR1 and CDR2 encoded by the germline V gene are ENHRY and SYGVKD. Trimming accounts for 10 bases at V and 0 bases at J, while the number of junction bases matched to no gene is 10. Reading the label with the study, this specimen's time point is: cells obtained before transplantation from donor or recipient. CD3+CD4+ and CD3+CD8+ populations were FACS-sorted from unstimulated pre-transplant donor and recipient cells taken from spleen or lymph nodes. Library creation used the immunoSEQ multiplex PCR assay. For most patients, genomic DNA was isolated using the Qiagen DNeasy Blood and Tissue Kit and was shipped frozen to Adaptive Biotechnologies for TCR sequencing. High-throughput TCR-beta CDR3 sequencing of genomic DNA from most patients was performed by Adaptive Biotechnologies. As for the original processing: Adaptive's ImmunoSEQ software was the source of the TCR sequencing data for 18 patients, while a few other patients were processed with MiXCR and VDJtools. To correct CD4 versus CD8 sorting errors, any sequence found in both subsets at a frequency ratio below 5:1 was removed. CDR3 nucleotide sequences shared between donor and recipient were removed because the origin of such sequences could not be assigned. At least 2-fold expansion over unstimulated cells and a minimum CFSE-low frequency of 0.002% (template counts) or 0.001% (read counts) were required for clones to be classified as alloreactive. Clones were considered mappable if detected in sequenced pre-transplant spleen, lymph node, or MLR CFSE-low populations of the donor or recipient. The cumulative frequency of alloreactive clones was calculated as a percentage of all sequences, weighted by copy number. This immuneACCESS table, as held by TCRdb, lists in-frame sequences with V and J called but not all clones. Of the missing ones, under half trace to an unresolved V gene in checked studies; the others have no known cause. That table supplies the V and J calls and clone size; D and trimming were determined from the DNA. Present in this sample are tens of thousands of clones, around 89% of which were seen just once. The ten largest clones represent 0.62% of the sample.

For this clone: Its antigen remains undetermined. No quality values exist for individual bases; no much larger clone is one base distant.

The starting material was unstimulated CD4+ T cells sorted from spleen or lymph node cells, obtained before transplant. The receptor chain draws on TRBV10-3 and TRBJ1-2; 8 bases in between match TRBD1. The receptor was derived from a human donor who was the organ donor for an intestinal transplant. The CDR3 loop reads CATAGQGGTNYGYTF. The sequenced DNA is TGTGCCACCGCTGGACAGGGAGGAACTAACTATGGCTACACCTTC.